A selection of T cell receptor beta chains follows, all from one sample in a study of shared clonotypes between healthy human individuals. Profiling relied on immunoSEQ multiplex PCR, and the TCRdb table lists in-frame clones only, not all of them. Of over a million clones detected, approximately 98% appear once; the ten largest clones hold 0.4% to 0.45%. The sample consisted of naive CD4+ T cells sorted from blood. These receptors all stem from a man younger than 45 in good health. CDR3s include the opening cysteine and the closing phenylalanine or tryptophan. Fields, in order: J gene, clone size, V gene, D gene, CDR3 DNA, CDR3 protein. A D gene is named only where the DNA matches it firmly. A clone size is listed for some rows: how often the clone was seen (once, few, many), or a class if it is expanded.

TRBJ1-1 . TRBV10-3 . TGTGCCATCAGAAACAGGGAGGTGGGCACTGAAGCTTTCTTT CAIRNREVGTEAFF
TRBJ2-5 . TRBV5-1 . TGCGCCAGCAGCCCCGACCTCTCGCTAGACGGCGGAGAGACCCAGTACTTC CASSPDLSLDGGETQYF
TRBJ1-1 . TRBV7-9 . TGTGCCAGCAGTCGGCCGGGTGGTAGGGGCACTGAAGCTTTCTTT CASSRPGGRGTEAFF
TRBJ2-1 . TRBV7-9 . TGTGCCAGCATCGATCAGGGCTCCTACAATGAGCAGTTCTTC CASIDQGSYNEQFF
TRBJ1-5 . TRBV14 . TGTGCCAGCAGCCAAGATGGGCCAGTCAATCAGCCCCAGCATTTT CASSQDGPVNQPQHF
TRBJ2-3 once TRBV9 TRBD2 TGTGCCAGCAGCGTTTCACTAGCGGGAAGCACAGATACGCAGTATTTT CASSVSLAGSTDTQYF
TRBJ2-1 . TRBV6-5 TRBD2 TGTGCCAGCAGTCAGACTAGCGGGCGTATCCAGTTCTTC CASSQTSGRIQFF
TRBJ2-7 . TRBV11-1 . TGTGCCAGCAGCCAACCGGGACGTCGCTACGAGCAGTACTTC CASSQPGRRYEQYF
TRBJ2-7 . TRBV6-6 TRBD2 TGTGCCAGCAGCCTGACTAGCGGGGGGTCCTACGAGCAGTACTTC CASSLTSGGSYEQYF
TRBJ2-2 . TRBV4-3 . TGCGCCAGCAGCCAAACAGGGGGCGGAGCGGGAGGGAACCGGGAGCTGTTTTTT CASSQTGGGAGGNRELFF
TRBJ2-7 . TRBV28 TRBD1 TGTGCCAGCAGAAAAACAGGGGGCTCCTACGAGCAGTACTTC CASRKTGGSYEQYF
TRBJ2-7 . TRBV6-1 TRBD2 TGTGCCAGCAGTGAATTGGCATTAGCGGGAGGGGAATCCGAGCAGTACTTC CASSELALAGGESEQYF
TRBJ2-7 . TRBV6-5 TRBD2 TGTGCCAGCTTTTCAGCGGGAAGGTACGAGCAGTACTTC CASFSAGRYEQYF
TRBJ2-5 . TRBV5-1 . TGCGCCAGCAGCTTGGGACAGGTCCAAGAGACCCAGTACTTC CASSLGQVQETQYF
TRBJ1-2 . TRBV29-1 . TGCAGCGTTGCCAGAACCTCAGGAATTTCTGGTTTAGACTATGGCTACACCTTC CSVARTSGISGLDYGYTF
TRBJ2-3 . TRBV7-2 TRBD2 TGTGCCAGCAGCCAAGGACTAGTCACAGATACGCAGTATTTT CASSQGLVTDTQYF
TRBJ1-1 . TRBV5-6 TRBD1 TGTGCCAGCAGCTCCATGGCAGGGGGGAACACTGAAGCTTTCTTT CASSSMAGGNTEAFF
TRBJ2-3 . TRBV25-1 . TGTGCCAGCTCGTGGGACAGCACAGATACGCAGTATTTT CASSWDSTDTQYF
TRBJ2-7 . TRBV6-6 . TGTGCCAGCAGTTCACCCGGCAGGGGGGTCGAGCAGTACTTC CASSSPGRGVEQYF
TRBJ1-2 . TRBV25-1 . TGTGCCAGCAGTGGCAGGGCCCTTCTCTATGGCTACACCTTC CASSGRALLYGYTF
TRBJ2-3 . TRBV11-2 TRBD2 TGTGCCAGCAGCTTAAGGGAGGGCCTGACAGATACGCAGTATTTT CASSLREGLTDTQYF
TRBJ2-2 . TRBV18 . TGTGCCAGCTCACCATTACAGCACCAACATCCCGGGGAGCTGTTTTTT CASSPLQHQHPGELFF
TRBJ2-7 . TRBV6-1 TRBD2 TGTGCCAGCAGTGAAGGGCTAGCGGGAGTCTACGAGCAGTACTTC CASSEGLAGVYEQYF
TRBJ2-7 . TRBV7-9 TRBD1 TGTGCCAGCCAACCCCAGGGGGCGGACTCCTACGAGCAGTACTTC CASQPQGADSYEQYF
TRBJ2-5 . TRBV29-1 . TGCAGCGTCGCGACCAGATCGGAGACCCAGTACTTC CSVATRSETQYF
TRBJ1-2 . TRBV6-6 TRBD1 TGTGCCAGCAGTTCCCGGGACAGGGACCTTAACTATGGCTACACCTTC CASSSRDRDLNYGYTF
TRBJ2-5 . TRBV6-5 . TGTGCCAGCAGTTACACGGACGGCCTGGGGGAGACCCAGTACTTC CASSYTDGLGETQYF
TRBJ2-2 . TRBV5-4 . TGTGCCAGCAGCTTGGGACTCCTTGGGGAGCTGTTTTTT CASSLGLLGELFF
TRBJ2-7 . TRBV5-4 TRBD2 TGTGCCAGCAGCTTGGATAGCGGGAGTAACGAGCAGTACTTC CASSLDSGSNEQYF
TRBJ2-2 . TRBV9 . TGTGCCAGCAGCGTAAAATCGGGGGCTAGCGGAGACACCGGGGAGCTGTTTTTT CASSVKSGASGDTGELFF
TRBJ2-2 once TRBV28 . TGTGCCAGCAGTTTATTTCAGGGGAACACCGGGGAGCTGTTTTTT CASSLFQGNTGELFF
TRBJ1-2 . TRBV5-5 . TGTGCCAGCAGCTTGGAAGGTAGATATGGCTACACCTTC CASSLEGRYGYTF
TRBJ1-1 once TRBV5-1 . TGCGCCAGCAGCTTGGTAGGCTGGGACACTGAAGCTTTCTTT CASSLVGWDTEAFF
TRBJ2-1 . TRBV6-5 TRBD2 TGTGCCAGCAGTTACTCTCCCCCGGGGACTAATGAGCATTTCTTC CASSYSPPGTNEHFF
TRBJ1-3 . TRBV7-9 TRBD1 TGTGCCAGCAGCTTAGTAGAGGGGGCTATTACTGGAAACACCATATATTTT CASSLVEGAITGNTIYF
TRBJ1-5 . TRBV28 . TGTGCCAGCACCGAACGCCGGGACTCCCAGCATTTT CASTERRDSQHF
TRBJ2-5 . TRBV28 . TGTGCCAGCAGTTTACGGGAGACCCAGTACTTC CASSLRETQYF